The clone carrying this T cell receptor beta chain was counted between two and nine times. This sample stems from a study of blood T cell repertoires in COVID-19. Germline lookup yields CDR1 SGHDN and CDR2 FVKESK. The CDR3 covers 17 residues. The V and J ends lost 4 bases and 5 bases respectively, with 20 bases between them. The repertoire was sequenced with immunoSEQ multiplex PCR; TCRdb's copy has only in-frame clones and lacks some. Of tens of thousands of clones listed, under 80% are singletons. V is TRBV14 and J is TRBJ2-2; D may be TRBD2 (6 bases). The sequence was obtained from a human donor with acute or convalescent COVID-19. The donor label of this sample is uncertain. The specimen sequenced was peripheral blood. The CDR3 reads CASSPQPTSSRTGELFF. The CDR3 coding sequence is TGTGCCAGCAGCCCCCAACCAACTAGCTCCAGGACCGGGGAGCTGTTTTTT.